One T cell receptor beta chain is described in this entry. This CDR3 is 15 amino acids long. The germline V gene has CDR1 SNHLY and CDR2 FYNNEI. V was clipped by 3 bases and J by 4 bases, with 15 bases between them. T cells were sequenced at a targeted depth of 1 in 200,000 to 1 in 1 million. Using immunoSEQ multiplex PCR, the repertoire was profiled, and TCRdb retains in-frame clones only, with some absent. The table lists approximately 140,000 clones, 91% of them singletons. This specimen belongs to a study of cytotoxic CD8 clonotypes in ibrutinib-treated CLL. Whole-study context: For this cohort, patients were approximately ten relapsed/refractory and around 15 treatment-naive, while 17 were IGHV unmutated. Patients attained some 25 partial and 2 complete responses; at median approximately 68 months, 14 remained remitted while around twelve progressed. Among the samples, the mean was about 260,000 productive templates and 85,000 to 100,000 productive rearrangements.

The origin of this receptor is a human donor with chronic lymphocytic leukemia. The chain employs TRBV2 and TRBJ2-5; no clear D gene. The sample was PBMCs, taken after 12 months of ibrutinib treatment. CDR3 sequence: CASSDGGRGGETQYF. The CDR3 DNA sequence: TGTGCCAGCAGTGATGGTGGCCGCGGCGGAGAGACCCAGTACTTC.